The 25 T cell receptor beta chains presented below share a single source sample, sequenced in a study of cytotoxic CD8 clonotypes in ibrutinib-treated CLL. Repertoires were generated with immunoSEQ multiplex PCR, while TCRdb's copy carries only in-frame clones and drops some. The sample has around 27,000 clones, around 52% seen once. Sequences were derived from PBMCs, sampled before ibrutinib treatment. Receptors were obtained from a human donor with chronic lymphocytic leukemia.

This clone was seen only once. The V call is TRBV5-1, the J call TRBJ2-5, with 7 bases fitting TRBD1. This CDR3 is 16 amino acids long. Germline lookup yields CDR1 SGHRS and CDR2 YFSETQ. V trimming: 0 bases; J trimming: 1 base; junction bases outside the gene matches: 6. CDR3 protein: CASSLVGGRGQETQYF. CDR3 in DNA: TGCGCCAGCAGCTTGGTAGGGGGCCGGGGCCAAGAGACCCAGTACTTC. Full variable domain (missing parts from reference TRBV5-1 and TRBJ2-5): KAGVTQTPRYLIKTRGQQVTLSCSPISGHRSVSWYQQTPGQGLQFLFEYFSETQRNKGNFPGRFSGRQFSNSRSEMNVSTLELGDSALYLCASSLVGGRGQETQYFGPGTRLLVL.

The J gene is TRBJ2-1, the V gene TRBV11-2, with D perhaps matching TRBD2 (5 bases). Per the germline V gene, CDR1 is SGHAT and CDR2 is FQNNGV. This CDR3 has 16 amino acids. V dropped 1 base and J dropped 2 bases, with 12 bases sitting between them. CDR3 nucleotide sequence: TGTGCCAGCAGCTTAGTAGTTGGAGCGGCCTACAATGAGCAGTTCTTC. It codes for CASSLVVGAAYNEQFF.

This clone ranks as medium-sized (0.01 to 0.1%). V and J are TRBV7-2 and TRBJ1-2; D not resolved. With 6 bases removed from V and 0 bases from J, the gap between germline ends came to 5 bases. This CDR3 region has 12 residues. In germline, CDR1 is SGHTA, CDR2 FQGNSA. CDR3 sequence reads: CASSLSNYGYTF. For the CDR3, the DNA is TGTGCCAGCAGTTTATCTAACTATGGCTACACCTTC.

By proportion, this clone is medium-sized (0.01 to 0.1%). The gene calls are TRBV5-1 and TRBJ2-7; the match to TRBD1 covers 11 bases. CDR1 and CDR2 (germline): SGHRS, YFSETQ. After removal of 3 bases from V and 3 bases from J, the junction contained 5 bases not matched to a gene. The CDR3 is made up of 15 amino acids. As DNA, the CDR3 is TGCGCCAGCAGCTCCCACGGGACAGGGGGCTACGAGCAGTACTTC. Translation gives CASSSHGTGGYEQYF.

V usage is TRBV7-6 and J usage is TRBJ2-2, with D hard to call. The CDR3 covers 14 residues. V shed 3 bases and J shed 3 bases, with 8 bases lying between them. Germline V gene data show CDR1 as SGHVS and CDR2 as FNYEAQ. The CDR3 here is CASSFLVDTGELFF. The CDR3 DNA sequence: TGTGCCAGCAGCTTCCTAGTTGACACCGGGGAGCTGTTTTTT.

This clone turned up a few times. V usage is TRBV10-3 and J usage is TRBJ1-2, with D tentatively TRBD1 (5 bases). V was trimmed by 0 bases and J by 7 bases, leaving 15 bases between them. Germline V gene data show CDR1 as ENHRY and CDR2 as SYGVKD. There are 15 residues in the CDR3. The CDR3 DNA reads as TGTGCCATCAGTGAGTCGGCCAGGGAAAGGGGTGGCTACACCTTC. It codes for CAISESARERGGYTF.

The V gene is TRBV9, the J gene TRBJ1-6; possibly TRBD1 for D (5 bases). V was pared by 0 bases and J by 14 bases, with 12 bases between. The germline CDR1 and CDR2 sequences are SGDLS and YYNGEE. CDR3 length equals 13 residues. CDR3 residues: CASSVATRGALHF. Here the CDR3 DNA reads TGTGCCAGCAGCGTAGCTACACGGGGGGCCCTCCACTTT.

The rearrangement uses TRBV27 and TRBJ2-2, with 10 positions matching TRBD1. CDR1 is MNHEY, CDR2 SMNVEV, per germline (reference sequence). With 8 bases clipped from V and 8 bases from J, the junction kept 8 bases outside the gene matches. CDR3 length equals 14 residues. CDR3 nucleotides: TGTGCCAGCTCCCGGGACAGGGGACAAGGGGAGCTGTTTTTT. Its translation is CASSRDRGQGELFF.

The rearrangement joins TRBV6-6 to TRBJ2-5; maybe TRBD1 (6 bases). CDR3 length: 14 amino acids. CDR1 is MNHNY, CDR2 SVGAGI, per germline (reference sequence). Trimming cost V 1 base and J 4 bases, with 10 bases left between them. The chain's CDR3 is CASSYLQGRETQYF. In DNA form, the CDR3 reads TGTGCCAGCAGTTACTTACAGGGACGAGAGACCCAGTACTTC.

The rearrangement links TRBV7-8 to TRBJ2-2; 10 bases map to TRBD1. The CDR3 is made up of 15 amino acids. Germline-derived CDR1 and CDR2 are SGHVS and FQNEAQ. The V gene end was trimmed by 6 bases and the J gene end by 8 bases; junction bases not matched to a gene: 9. CDR3 protein: CASRSRDRGSGELFF. CDR3 DNA sequence: TGTGCCAGCAGGTCACGGGACAGGGGATCTGGGGAGCTGTTTTTT. The full variable domain, rest sourced from reference TRBV7-8 and TRBJ2-2, is GAGVSQSPRYKVAKRGQDVALRCDPISGHVSLFWYQQALGQGPEFLTYFQNEAQLDKSGLPSDRFFAERPEGSVSTLKIQRTQQEDSAVYLCASRSRDRGSGELFFGEGSRLTVL.

The V call is TRBV21-1, the J call TRBJ2-1; the table calls TRBD2, which could not be checked here. TRBV21-1 is a pseudogene locus. The CDR3 is 17 amino acids. The chain's CDR3 is CASSLTNVAGVYNEQFF. The CDR3 nucleotides are TGTGCCAGCAGCCTAACCAACGTAGCGGGGGTATACAATGAGCAGTTCTTC.

This chain joins TRBV15 and TRBJ1-4, with D perhaps TRBD1 (5 bases). V was cut by 0 bases and J by 8 bases, with 16 bases left in between. The CDR3 loop spans 16 amino acids. Germline assignment: CDR1 LNHNV and CDR2 YYDKDF (reference sequence). The CDR3 DNA reads as TGTGCCACCAGCAGAGATACATGGGCAGGGAGCGAAAAACTGTTTTTT. Encoded protein: CATSRDTWAGSEKLFF. The entire variable domain, with the rest obtained from reference TRBV15 and TRBJ1-4, is as follows: DAMVIQNPRYQVTQFGKPVTLSCSQTLNHNVMYWYQQKSSQAPKLLFHYYDKDFNNEADTPDNFQSRRPNTSFCFLDIRSPGLGDTAMYLCATSRDTWAGSEKLFFGSGTQLSVL.

This clone turned up a few times. The rearrangement uses TRBV7-9 and TRBJ2-7; D remains ambiguous. The V gene lost 5 bases and the J gene lost 3 bases, with 8 bases spanning the gap. The CDR3 is made up of 12 amino acids. Germline-derived CDR1 and CDR2 are SEHNR and FQNEAQ (reference sequence). The CDR3 nucleotides read TGTGCCAGCAGCCGGACGGACTACGAGCAGTACTTC. It codes for CASSRTDYEQYF.

This clone has just a few counts. The identical CDR3 is also encoded by other nucleotide sequences in the sample. The rearrangement links TRBV7-2 to TRBJ2-3; D gene unclear. V was cut by 1 base and J by 4 bases, with 6 bases left in between. This CDR3 is built from 13 residues. Germline V gene data show CDR1 as SGHTA and CDR2 as FQGNSA. CDR3 residues: CASSLGLADTQYF. In DNA, the CDR3 is TGTGCCAGCAGCTTAGGCCTGGCAGATACGCAGTATTTT.

V gene TRBV4-3 combines with J gene TRBJ2-6; D not certain. The CDR3 is 13 residues long. V lost 3 bases to trimming and J lost 5 bases, with 5 bases between them. Germline V gene lookup returns CDR1 LGHNA and CDR2 YSLEER. CDR3 sequence (DNA): TGCGCCAGCAGCCACCCCCGGGCCAACGTCCTGACTTTC. Translation: CASSHPRANVLTF.

V gene TRBV7-2 combines with J gene TRBJ2-3; 9 bases align to TRBD2. From germline, CDR1 is SGHTA and CDR2 FQGNSA. The CDR3 is 16 residues long. After removal of 2 bases from V and 2 bases from J, the junction contained 5 bases not matched to a gene. CDR3 sequence (DNA): TGTGCCAGCAGCTTAAGGCTAGCGGGGATCACAGATACGCAGTATTTT. This gives the protein CASSLRLAGITDTQYF.

The gene calls are TRBV7-8 and TRBJ2-1; D gene unclear. Germline values: CDR1 SGHVS, CDR2 FQNEAQ. Trimming pared 5 bases from V and 0 bases from J, leaving 8 bases between. There are 14 residues in the CDR3. The CDR3, as DNA: TGTGCCAGCAGCCCCCAGGTCTCCTACAATGAGCAGTTCTTC. It translates to CASSPQVSYNEQFF.

This rearrangement joins TRBV6-5 to TRBJ1-3, with D possibly matching TRBD1 (5 bases). This CDR3 is 15 amino acids long. Germline assignment: CDR1 MNHEY and CDR2 SVGAGI. V was trimmed by 7 bases and J by 1 base, leaving 14 bases between them. In DNA, the CDR3 is TGTGCCAGCACCACGGCAGGGACTTCTGGAAACACCATATATTTT. This encodes CASTTAGTSGNTIYF.

This clone has a handful of counts. V and J are TRBV6-1 and TRBJ1-1; D is undetermined. This CDR3 comprises 13 residues. The germline CDR1 and CDR2 sequences are MNHNS and SASEGT. V was pared by 1 base and J by 1 base, with 4 bases between. The CDR3 DNA sequence: TGTGCCAGCAGTGAAGTCCGGAACACTGAAGCTTTCTTT. Its protein is CASSEVRNTEAFF.

J is TRBJ2-3 and V is TRBV7-2; D not resolved. V was shortened by 5 bases and J by 8 bases, with 14 bases between the two germline ends. Germline V gene lookup returns CDR1 SGHTA and CDR2 FQGNSA. This CDR3 has 13 amino acids. CDR3 residues: CASSAVSSGTQYF. The CDR3 DNA reads TGTGCCAGCAGCGCCGTATCATCGGGTACGCAGTATTTT.

V usage is TRBV9 and J usage is TRBJ1-3, with 9 nucleotides matching TRBD1. V shed 2 bases, J shed 3 bases, and the junction held 9 bases outside the gene matches. The germline gives CDR1 SGDLS, CDR2 YYNGEE. This CDR3 is built from 17 residues. The chain's CDR3 is CASSVAGTGSLGNTIYF. CDR3 nucleotides: TGTGCCAGCAGCGTCGCCGGGACAGGGTCACTTGGAAACACCATATATTTT.

By sample share, this clone is medium-sized. This chain links TRBV19 with TRBJ2-7; no reliable D call. V lost 10 bases and J 4 bases, leaving 8 bases between the germline ends. The CDR3 covers 10 residues. From germline, CDR1 is LNHDA and CDR2 SQIVND (reference sequence). CDR3 sequence (DNA): TGTGCCACTACGGCGTACGAGCAGTACTTC. This codes for CATTAYEQYF.

The rearrangement joins TRBV5-1 to TRBJ2-2; D possibly corresponds to TRBD1 (5 bases). Germline V CDR1 and CDR2: SGHRS, YFSETQ. Trimming removed 0 bases at V and 4 bases at J, with 13 bases between. This CDR3 has 16 amino acids. CDR3 residues: CASSLAARVVTGELFF. CDR3 in DNA: TGCGCCAGCAGCTTGGCCGCCAGGGTGGTCACCGGGGAGCTGTTTTTT.

This clone was detected once. This rearrangement joins TRBV5-1 to TRBJ1-2, with 7 bases aligning to TRBD1. The CDR3 sequence is 14 residues long. The J segment lost 2 bases and the V segment lost 4 bases, leaving 5 bases of the junction unmatched. The germline gives CDR1 SGHRS, CDR2 YFSETQ. Written as DNA, the CDR3 is TGCGCCAGCAGCAGAGGGACAGACAACTATGGCTACACCTTC. Its protein is CASSRGTDNYGYTF.

This clone came up a few times. V gene TRBV19 combines with J gene TRBJ2-1; D gene unclear. This CDR3 spans 17 amino acids. The V and J ends lost 2 bases and 0 bases respectively, with 14 bases between them. Per the germline V gene, CDR1 is LNHDA and CDR2 is SQIVND (reference sequence). The CDR3 DNA follows: TGTGCCAGTAGTATAACATTAGAGGCTGGCTCCTACAATGAGCAGTTCTTC. Encoded protein: CASSITLEAGSYNEQFF.